This T cell receptor (beta chain) was sequenced during a study of T cells after yellow fever vaccination. Study findings and constraints: Boosting was followed by the reappearance of most primary-vaccination clones (around 96% CD4, 85% to 90% CD8).

Using its own MiXCR run on the 5' RACE reads, TCRdb lists one record per CDR3 protein. The sample lists 99,000 or so distinct CDR3 sequences; around 5.5% were seen once. CDR3 length: 14 residues. The V end was cut by 3 bases, the J end by 6 bases, with 11 bases between. Per the germline V gene, CDR1 is LNHDA and CDR2 is SQIVND (reference sequence). In the case of this clonotype: As yet, its antigen is unknown.

The rearrangement links TRBV19 to TRBJ2-2; D gene uncertain. Material: CD8+ T cells sorted from PBMCs, obtained 10 days after the yellow fever booster vaccination. This TCR came from a man aged 18 to 29 who received the YFV17D yellow fever vaccine. The CDR3 protein is CASSIPESPGELFF. The CDR3 DNA sequence: TGTGCCAGTAGTATCCCCGAGTCCCCCGGGGAGCTGTTTTTT.